Listed here are 21 T cell receptor beta chains from one sample, sequenced in a study of T cell responses to AZD1222 COVID-19 vaccine. Profiling relied on immunoSEQ multiplex PCR, and the TCRdb table lists in-frame clones only, not all of them. The data show 130,000 to 150,000 clones, with around 86% seen just once and around 4.1% held by the top ten. Here the sequenced sample was peripheral blood, taken on day 0 of MenACWY control vaccination. These receptors were obtained from an adult in good health.

The chain joins TRBV11-2 to TRBJ1-3; D not certain. With 2 bases removed from V and 4 bases from J, the gap between germline ends came to 9 bases. The CDR3 spans 14 residues. The germline V gene encodes CDR1 SGHAT and CDR2 FQNNGV. The CDR3 reads CASSLHVAGNTIYF. CDR3 sequence (DNA): TGTGCCAGCAGCTTACACGTTGCGGGAAACACCATATATTTT.

The chain has TRBV5-1 and TRBJ1-1; D gene unclear. The germline CDR1 and CDR2 sequences are SGHRS and YFSETQ. The CDR3 sequence is 14 residues long. V lost 2 bases, J lost 1 base, and 9 bases lay in between. CDR3 DNA sequence: TGCGCCAGCAGCTTTATGACGGAGAACACTGAAGCTTTCTTT. It encodes CASSFMTENTEAFF.

This clone occurred once. The V gene is TRBV11-3, the J gene TRBJ1-3; D is uncertain. From germline, CDR1 is SGHNT and CDR2 YENEEA. CDR3 length: 13 amino acids. V lost 4 bases to trimming and J lost 2 bases, with 6 bases between them. The CDR3 DNA reads TGTGCCAGCAGCTCCGGGGCTGGAAACACCATATATTTT. Residues: CASSSGAGNTIYF. Complete variable domain (other parts from reference TRBV11-3 and TRBJ1-3): EAGVVQSPRYKIIEKKQPVAFWCNPISGHNTLYWYLQNLGQGPELLIRYENEEAVDDSQLPKDRFSAERLKGVDSTLKIQPAELGDSAVYLCASSSGAGNTIYFGEGSWLTVV.

V gene TRBV12-3 or TRBV12-4 combines with J gene TRBJ1-4, with D hard to call. This CDR3 spans 13 amino acids. V lost 6 bases, J lost 5 bases, and 10 bases lay in between. DNA of the CDR3: TGTGCCAGCAGCTTGATGATGAATGAAAAACTGTTTTTT. Translated: CASSLMMNEKLFF.

Note on this clone: One end of the junction is discordant with germline, which a read error may explain. The gene calls are TRBV4-2 and TRBJ1-1, with D possibly matching TRBD1 (6 bases). Germline V gene lookup returns CDR1 LGHNA and CDR2 YNFKEQ. This CDR3 has 14 residues. CDR3 protein: CASSPPTNRAAHDF. The CDR3 nucleotides read TGTGCCAGCAGCCCCCCAACAAACAGGGCCGCACATGATTTT.

This clone showed up just a few times. V is TRBV2 and J is TRBJ2-4, with 11 nucleotides matching TRBD1. The CDR3 runs 15 residues. With 8 bases clipped from V and 7 bases from J, the junction kept 10 bases outside the gene matches. The germline V gene has CDR1 SNHLY and CDR2 FYNNEI. The CDR3 coding sequence is TGTGCCAGCTTCGACCGGGACAGGGGGGGGAACATTCAGTACTTC. It encodes CASFDRDRGGNIQYF.

The rearrangement links TRBV5-1 to TRBJ2-5, with D tentatively TRBD2 (5 bases). V lost 0 bases and J lost 7, with 13 bases in between. The CDR3 spans 14 residues. Germline loops: CDR1 SGHRS, CDR2 YFSETQ. DNA of the CDR3: TGCGCCAGCAGCTTGGGTCCGGGGTCGGGGACCCAGTACTTC. Translation gives CASSLGPGSGTQYF.

Comment on this clone: Other DNA sequences from this sample encode an identical CDR3 as well. V is TRBV12-3 or TRBV12-4 and J is TRBJ2-5, with TRBD2 identical over 7 bases. The CDR3 has 13 amino acids. V dropped 3 bases and J dropped 4; count of bases not matched to a gene: 2. This chain's CDR3 is CASSFGGRETQYF. In DNA form, the CDR3 reads TGTGCCAGCAGTTTCGGGGGGAGAGAGACCCAGTACTTC.

This clone appeared a single time. The rearrangement links TRBV30 to TRBJ1-1; D uncertain. Between the trimmed V and J ends, which lost 2 bases and 9 bases, there was a span of 16 bases. The CDR3 contains 13 residues. The V gene's germline CDR1 is GTSNPN and CDR2 SVGIG (reference sequence). CDR3 sequence: CAWSPDRIGQAFF. The CDR3 DNA follows: TGTGCCTGGAGTCCCGACCGGATAGGGCAAGCTTTCTTT.

The V and J genes are TRBV6-1 and TRBJ2-3; 7 nucleotides match TRBD1. V was pared by 1 base and J by 3 bases, with 7 bases of the junction left unmatched. The CDR3 consists of 16 residues. Germline V gene data show CDR1 as MNHNS and CDR2 as SASEGT. In DNA, the CDR3 is TGTGCCAGCAGTGAAGTAGCCTACAGGGGTACAGATACGCAGTATTTT. This codes for CASSEVAYRGTDTQYF.

This chain uses TRBV7-2 with TRBJ2-6; 10 bases are a match to TRBD1. With V trimmed by 6 bases and J by 2 bases, 10 bases remained unmatched. The CDR3 contains 18 residues. From germline, CDR1 is SGHTA and CDR2 FQGNSA. The CDR3 sequence is CASSSRDRGSTGANVLTF. CDR3 sequence (DNA): TGTGCCAGCAGTTCTCGGGACAGGGGAAGTACTGGGGCCAACGTCCTGACTTTC.

The V call is TRBV19, the J call TRBJ2-2; 8 bases match TRBD1. J lost 4 bases, V lost 7 bases, and 2 bases had no gene match. CDR3 length: 13 residues. Germline lookup yields CDR1 LNHDA and CDR2 SQIVND (reference sequence). In DNA, the CDR3 is TGTGCCAGTACCCAGGGGGCCACCGGGGAGCTGTTTTTT. Translated, it gives CASTQGATGELFF.

The CDR3 loop is CASSPRGRGRGETQYF. The DNA for the CDR3 is TGTGCCAGCAGCCCTCGGGGAAGGGGGCGAGGGGAGACCCAGTACTTC. The V call is TRBV5-6, the J call TRBJ2-5, with 7 positions matching TRBD1. The germline gives CDR1 SGHDT, CDR2 YYEEEE. Trimming cost V 4 bases and J 5 bases; bases outside gene matches: 14. The CDR3 covers 16 residues.

This clone has just one count. The V call is TRBV9, the J call TRBJ2-2; D perhaps matches TRBD1 (6 bases). Per the germline V gene, CDR1 is SGDLS and CDR2 is YYNGEE. CDR3 length: 15 residues. Trimming stripped 1 base from V and 0 bases from J, with 7 bases between. CDR3: CASSVRQANTGELFF. CDR3 in DNA: TGTGCCAGCAGCGTACGACAGGCGAACACCGGGGAGCTGTTTTTT.

The rearrangement links TRBV7-9 to TRBJ2-1, with D perhaps matching TRBD1 or TRBD2 (5 bases each). Trimming shortened V by 1 base and J by 1 base, and 8 bases separated the two germline ends. The CDR3 contains 15 residues. From germline, CDR1 is SEHNR and CDR2 FQNEAQ (reference sequence). The DNA for the CDR3 is TGTGCCAGCAGCTTAGTTGGGGGATCCTACAATGAGCAGTTCTTC. Encoded protein: CASSLVGGSYNEQFF.

This clone was counted only a few times. Here the CDR3 reads CASSSNGGANTGELFF. The CDR3, as DNA: TGTGCCAGCAGCTCCAATGGGGGGGCCAACACCGGGGAGCTGTTTTTT. The rearrangement links TRBV7-3 to TRBJ2-2, with TRBD2 as a possible D gene (7 bases). Germline CDR1 reads SGHTA; CDR2 reads FQGTGA. The CDR3 consists of 16 residues. The V and J ends lost 4 bases and 2 bases respectively, with 14 bases between them.

This sequence joins TRBV6-8 and TRBJ1-2; D uncertain. The V end was cut by 4 bases, the J end by 8 bases, with 8 bases between. CDR3 length: 11 residues. Germline CDR1 and CDR2: MNHGY and SAAAGT. The CDR3 protein is CASSSGGGYTF. The CDR3 bases are TGTGCCAGCAGTTCGGGTGGGGGCTACACCTTC.

The rearrangement uses TRBV7-2 and TRBJ2-3; 12 nucleotides match TRBD2. The CDR3 sequence is 14 residues long. The V gene end was trimmed by 1 base and the J gene end by 11 bases; junction bases not matched to a gene: 4. Germline CDR1 SGHTA, CDR2 FQGNSA. The CDR3 loop reads CASSLELAGGLQYF. CDR3 coding DNA: TGTGCCAGCAGCTTAGAACTAGCGGGGGGTCTGCAGTATTTT. Drawing the rest from reference TRBV7-2 and TRBJ2-3, the complete variable domain is GAGVSQSPSNKVTEKGKDVELRCDPISGHTALYWYRQSLGQGLEFLIYFQGNSAPDKSGLPSDRFSAERTGGSVSTLTIQRTQQEDSAVYLCASSLELAGGLQYFGPGTRLTVL.

This clone was picked up one time. The chain has TRBV6-5 and TRBJ1-5; TRBD1 is a possible D gene (6 bases). The germline V and J ends were trimmed by 8 bases and 0 bases, with 14 bases remaining between them. This CDR3 comprises 15 residues. Germline V gene data show CDR1 as MNHEY and CDR2 as SVGAGI. CDR3 nucleotides: TGTGCCAGCCGTCCACAGGGAGGTAGCAATCAGCCCCAGCATTTT. Translation: CASRPQGGSNQPQHF.

This chain uses TRBV7-9 with TRBJ2-7, with D tentatively TRBD1 (5 bases). The V and J ends lost 3 bases and 3 bases respectively, with 9 bases between them. The CDR3 contains 13 residues. Germline CDR1 and CDR2: SEHNR and FQNEAQ (reference sequence). The CDR3 protein is CASSFRQNYEQYF. In nucleotides, the CDR3 is TGTGCCAGCAGCTTTCGACAGAACTACGAGCAGTACTTC.

This chain uses TRBV29-1 with TRBJ1-1; 7 bases are shared with TRBD1. Germline trimming cut 3 bases from V and 5 bases from J; bases unmatched to any gene: 9. Looked up from germline, CDR1 is SQVTM and CDR2 is ANQGSEA. This CDR3 comprises 14 residues. The CDR3 reads CSVETGWVGTEAFF. The CDR3 DNA sequence: TGCAGCGTTGAGACAGGGTGGGTAGGAACTGAAGCTTTCTTT.